What follows are 9 T cell receptor beta chains derived from one specimen sequenced in a study of T-cell reconstitution after alpha-beta-depleted transplantation in children. Researchers prepared the TCRbeta library using unique molecular identifiers, the study reports. TCRdb re-called the PCR reads through MiXCR, storing one row per CDR3 protein. This table holds approximately 300,000 distinct CDR3 sequences, about 9.9% found once. This material consisted of peripheral blood, taken 180 days after TCRalphabeta/CD19-depleted stem cell transplant. The receptors derive from a male patient between 2 and 10 years old who had a stem cell transplant for chronic granulomatous disease, so the T cells may come from the graft donor.

This clonotype came up many times. This sequence joins TRBV12-3 or TRBV12-4 and TRBJ2-2; no clear D gene. V was pared by 8 bases and J by 2 bases, with 3 bases between. The CDR3 length is 11 residues. CDR3 sequence: CASRNTGELFF. CDR3 DNA: TGTGCCAGCCGTAACACCGGGGAGCTGTTTTTT.

This clonotype was seen more than once but under ten times. The chain employs TRBV5-4 and TRBJ2-4, with 9 bases aligning to TRBD2. This CDR3 spans 16 amino acids. Germline trimming cut 4 bases from V and 6 bases from J; bases unmatched to any gene: 11. CDR1 and CDR2 from the germline V gene are SGHNT and YYREEE (reference sequence). For the CDR3, the DNA is TGTGCCAGCAGCCGCCCGGCTAGCGGGAAGGGAAACATTCAGTACTTC. Amino acid sequence: CASSRPASGKGNIQYF.

This clonotype was counted at least ten times. The rearrangement uses TRBV7-2 and TRBJ2-5; a weak D match, TRBD2 (6 bases). This CDR3 has 15 amino acids. V was cut by 5 bases and J by 5 bases, with 18 bases left in between. Looked up from germline, CDR1 is SGHTA and CDR2 is FQGNSA. In nucleotides, the CDR3 is TGTGCCAGCAGCCCGGGACTCCTAGAGGGCGAGACCCAGTACTTC. Encoded protein: CASSPGLLEGETQYF. The full variable domain, its missing parts supplied by reference TRBV7-2 and TRBJ2-5, is GAGVSQSPSNKVTEKGKDVELRCDPISGHTALYWYRQSLGQGLEFLIYFQGNSAPDKSGLPSDRFSAERTGGSVSTLTIQRTQQEDSAVYLCASSPGLLEGETQYFGPGTRLLVL.

This clonotype was observed a few times. The chain joins TRBV7-3 to TRBJ2-3, with 9 bases that match TRBD1. CDR3 size: 14 residues. The V segment lost 6 bases and the J segment 6 bases; nucleotides outside the gene matches: 7. Germline values: CDR1 SGHTA, CDR2 FQGTGA. Here the CDR3 reads CASSGDRASDTQYF. In DNA, the CDR3 is TGTGCCAGCAGTGGGGACAGGGCATCGGATACGCAGTATTTT.

This clonotype was observed at least ten times. CDR3 sequence: CASSYHGLAGGGRIQYF. Here the CDR3 DNA reads TGTGCCAGCAGTTACCACGGACTAGCGGGGGGCGGGCGCATTCAGTACTTC. The chain links TRBV6-5 to TRBJ2-4; 14 bases are a match to TRBD2. There are 17 residues in the CDR3. CDR1 is MNHEY, CDR2 SVGAGI, per germline. The trim removed 2 bases at V and 9 bases at J, leaving 9 bases unmatched.

The table lists this clonotype with many counts. The chain is built from TRBV27 and TRBJ2-4, with D perhaps given as TRBD1 or TRBD2 (5 bases each). CDR1 and CDR2 from the germline V gene are MNHEY and SMNVEV (reference sequence). The V gene lost 4 bases and the J gene lost 11 bases, with 18 bases spanning the gap. The CDR3 runs 14 residues. CDR3 sequence reads: CASSSGRWDHVQYF. DNA of the CDR3: TGTGCCAGCAGTTCAGGCAGGTGGGACCATGTTCAGTACTTC.

This clonotype was seen at least ten times. The CDR3 bases are TGTGCCAGCTCCTTAGCGGGTCGCACAGATACGCAGTATTTT. This encodes CASSLAGRTDTQYF. The rearrangement uses TRBV7-2 and TRBJ2-3, with 7 bases matching TRBD2. This CDR3 contains 14 residues. The V and J ends lost 8 bases and 1 base, in that order; junction bases with no gene match: 6. Germline assignment: CDR1 SGHTA and CDR2 FQGNSA.

This clonotype was seen many times. V is TRBV5-1 and J is TRBJ1-5; D gene uncertain. V lost 4 bases to trimming and J lost 9 bases, with 8 bases between them. Germline assignment: CDR1 SGHRS and CDR2 YFSETQ. The CDR3 covers 11 residues. This CDR3 is CASSPPRPQHF. The CDR3 DNA reads TGCGCCAGCAGCCCCCCCAGGCCCCAGCATTTT.

The table lists this clonotype with many counts. The chain links TRBV5-1 to TRBJ1-2; D is ambiguous. V was shortened by 0 bases and J by 4 bases, with 7 bases between the two germline ends. The CDR3 totals 13 residues. CDR1 SGHRS and CDR2 YFSETQ come from the germline V gene. CDR3: CASSLDWSYGYTF. DNA for the CDR3: TGCGCCAGCAGCTTGGATTGGTCCTATGGCTACACCTTC. Full variable domain (remainder filled in from reference TRBV5-1 and TRBJ1-2): KAGVTQTPRYLIKTRGQQVTLSCSPISGHRSVSWYQQTPGQGLQFLFEYFSETQRNKGNFPGRFSGRQFSNSRSEMNVSTLELGDSALYLCASSLDWSYGYTFGSGTRLTVV.